Below are 5 T cell receptor beta chains sequenced from a single sample in a study of T cells in Graves' hyperthyroidism and ophthalmopathy. Amplification of TCR beta CDR3 regions was performed using RNA transcripts as template. During a first-round RT-PCR of the TCR CDR3, the HTBI primer set was used. One entry per CDR3 protein results from TCRdb running MiXCR on the multiplex PCR reads. The table lists about 350,000 distinct CDR3 sequences, about a sixth of them singletons. Sequencing was carried out using blood. All receptors come from a woman aged 40 to 49 with Graves' ophthalmopathy.

This chain links TRBV7-8 with TRBJ1-6; D is ambiguous. The CDR3 extends over 13 amino acids. CDR1 and CDR2 from the germline V gene are SGHVS and FQNEAQ. V was trimmed by 0 bases and J by 8 bases, leaving 5 bases between them. CDR3 protein: CASSLAPHSPLHF. CDR3 DNA: TGTGCCAGCAGCTTAGCGCCGCATTCACCCCTCCACTTT.

The chain combines TRBV30 with TRBJ1-5; D is perhaps TRBD1 (5 bases). The CDR3 extends over 13 amino acids. CDR1 is GTSNPN, CDR2 SVGIG, per germline (reference sequence). V dropped 1 base and J dropped 5 bases, with 9 bases sitting between them. CDR3 nucleotides: TGTGCCTGGAGTGCGGGACCCTATCAGCCCCAGCATTTT. Translating gives CAWSAGPYQPQHF.

This clonotype has a count of ten or more. An end of the junction differs from the germline gene, which may be a read error. The chain is built from TRBV6-5 and TRBJ1-1, with TRBD1 matching over 9 bases. Per the germline V gene, CDR1 is MNHEY and CDR2 is SVGAGI. The CDR3 consists of 15 residues. This CDR3 is CASSDSTGGDTEAFF. The CDR3 nucleotides are TGTGCCAGCAGTGACTCGACAGGGGGAGACACTGAAGCTTTCTTT.

This clonotype came up a few times. The rearrangement links TRBV19 to TRBJ2-2; 13 nucleotides line up with TRBD2. CDR3 length equals 18 residues. Trimming removed 3 bases from V and 4 bases from J; junction bases left unmatched: 8. Per the germline V gene, CDR1 is LNHDA and CDR2 is SQIVND (reference sequence). For the CDR3, the DNA is TGTGCCAGTAGTATGAAAGGACTAGCGGGAGCAGTCACCGGGGAGCTGTTTTTT. This translates into CASSMKGLAGAVTGELFF.

This clonotype was observed many times. The rearrangement links TRBV2 to TRBJ2-2, with D uncertain. The CDR3 has 15 residues. The germline V and J ends were trimmed by 5 bases and 1 base, with 11 bases remaining between them. Germline V gene sequence: CDR1 SNHLY, CDR2 FYNNEI. CDR3 sequence: CASSKGGLNTGELFF. Written as DNA, the CDR3 is TGTGCCAGCAGTAAGGGCGGCCTGAACACCGGGGAGCTGTTTTTT.